This entry lists 23 T cell receptor beta chains sequenced from one sample in a study of cytomegalovirus exposure and HLA in healthy donors. TCRdb keeps only in-frame clones here, not all; method: immunoSEQ multiplex PCR. The table records about 150,000 clones, about 95% of them present only once. Source material: PBMCs. These receptors were taken from a man younger than 35 in good health and CMV-seropositive.

V usage is TRBV10-3 and J usage is TRBJ1-2; D uncertain. Looked up from germline, CDR1 is ENHRY and CDR2 is SYGVKD. The length of the CDR3 is 14 residues. V gave up 6 bases and J gave up 1 base, with 12 bases separating them. The CDR3 bases are TGTGCCATCAGCGACACGACCGTTAACTATGGCTACACCTTC. As protein: CAISDTTVNYGYTF.

The chain joins TRBV4-1 to TRBJ1-1, with D possibly being TRBD1 (6 bases). Germline V CDR1 and CDR2: MGHRA, YSYEKL. V was trimmed by 3 bases and J by 1 base, leaving 12 bases between them. This CDR3 has 15 amino acids. CDR3: CASSHLQGQNTEAFF. CDR3 DNA: TGCGCCAGCAGCCACCTACAGGGACAGAACACTGAAGCTTTCTTT.

V usage is TRBV6-5 and J usage is TRBJ2-5; D is perhaps TRBD2 (5 bases). Matching the DNA end better, TRBJ2-7 makes the J call doubtful. The CDR3 runs 12 residues. Germline V gene data show CDR1 as MNHEY and CDR2 as SVGAGI. DNA for the CDR3: TGTGCCAGCAGTTTACCGGGGTACGAGCAGTACTTC. Residues: CASSLPGYEQYF.

V usage is TRBV9 and J usage is TRBJ2-2; TRBD2 might be the D (5 bases). V shed 4 bases and J shed 6 bases, with 19 bases lying between them. Germline CDR1 SGDLS, CDR2 YYNGEE. The CDR3 spans 16 residues. The CDR3 reads CASSPRPVTSAGELFF. The CDR3 coding sequence is TGTGCCAGCAGCCCCCGCCCAGTTACTAGTGCCGGGGAGCTGTTTTTT.

This chain uses TRBV7-9 with TRBJ2-7; D not certain. CDR1 is SEHNR and CDR2 is FQNEAQ in the germline V gene (reference sequence). V lost 7 bases and J lost 0, with 13 bases in between. The CDR3 loop spans 14 amino acids. The CDR3 protein is CASTLAVTSYEQYF. The CDR3 DNA reads as TGTGCCAGCACCTTGGCGGTCACCTCCTACGAGCAGTACTTC.

The chain joins TRBV7-6 to TRBJ2-7, with TRBD2 matching 8 bases. The CDR3 length is 14 residues. V trimming: 5 bases; J trimming: 5 bases; junction bases outside the gene matches: 8. Germline V lookup: CDR1 SGHVS, CDR2 FNYEAQ. The CDR3 sequence: CASSPGEREHEQYF. The CDR3 region has the DNA TGTGCCAGCAGCCCCGGGGAGCGGGAGCACGAGCAGTACTTC.

The chain uses TRBV11-2 and TRBJ2-1; D perhaps matches TRBD2 (5 bases). Deletions cut 4 bases from V and 8 bases from J, with 15 bases between. Germline assignment: CDR1 SGHAT and CDR2 FQNNGV. This CDR3 has 14 amino acids. The CDR3 bases are TGTGCCAGCAGCTCGAGCACGAGGGCGGATGAGCAGTTCTTC. It specifies CASSSSTRADEQFF.

The rearrangement joins TRBV27 to TRBJ1-2; the D gene is possibly TRBD1 (5 bases). Germline values: CDR1 MNHEY, CDR2 SMNVEV (reference sequence). The length of the CDR3 is 13 residues. V was trimmed by 3 bases and J by 5 bases, leaving 10 bases between them. CDR3: CASSFQGGYGYTF. In nucleotides, the CDR3 is TGTGCCAGCAGTTTTCAGGGAGGTTATGGCTACACCTTC.

V is TRBV9 and J is TRBJ2-2; 8 bases align to TRBD2. The CDR3 totals 14 residues. The junction had 6 bases not matched to a gene; V was cut back by 6 bases and J by 5 bases. CDR1 is SGDLS and CDR2 is YYNGEE in the germline V gene. The CDR3 here is CASKEREPTGELFF. In DNA form, the CDR3 reads TGTGCCAGCAAAGAGCGGGAGCCTACCGGGGAGCTGTTTTTT.

The DNA for the CDR3 is TGTGCCACCAGCACGTCCGAGCAGGGTCATAATGATGGCTACACCTTC. Its protein product is CATSTSEQGHNDGYTF. The J gene is TRBJ1-2, the V gene TRBV15; D might be TRBD1 (5 bases). Germline assignment: CDR1 LNHNV and CDR2 YYDKDF (reference sequence). CDR3 length: 16 amino acids. Trimming pared 4 bases from V and 6 bases from J, leaving 21 bases between.

In its sample, this clone was seen many times. The DNA of the CDR3 is TGTGCCTGGATCGGGACAGGGGGGTTGGAAGCTTTCTTT. It encodes CAWIGTGGLEAFF. The chain couples TRBV30 to TRBJ1-1; 11 positions agree with TRBD1. The CDR3 consists of 13 residues. The V gene's germline CDR1 is GTSNPN and CDR2 SVGIG (reference sequence). Germline trimming cut 4 bases from V and 8 bases from J; bases unmatched to any gene: 6.

The chain is built from TRBV7-2 and TRBJ2-7, with a tentative D call TRBD2 (5 bases). The CDR3 has 13 amino acids. V was clipped by 5 bases and J by 3 bases, with 11 bases between them. Germline CDR1 SGHTA, CDR2 FQGNSA. CDR3 region: CASSAREYYEQYF. CDR3 sequence (DNA): TGTGCCAGCAGCGCACGGGAATACTACGAGCAGTACTTC. Full variable domain (remainder filled in from reference TRBV7-2 and TRBJ2-7): GAGVSQSPSNKVTEKGKDVELRCDPISGHTALYWYRQSLGQGLEFLIYFQGNSAPDKSGLPSDRFSAERTGGSVSTLTIQRTQQEDSAVYLCASSAREYYEQYFGPGTRLTVT.

The V call is TRBV7-9, the J call TRBJ2-7; TRBD2 matches 7 bases. Germline V CDR1 and CDR2: SEHNR, FQNEAQ (reference sequence). The CDR3 is made up of 13 amino acids. Trimming removed 1 base from V and 5 bases from J; junction bases left unmatched: 2. This CDR3 reads CASSLGGRDEQYF. In nucleotides, the CDR3 is TGTGCCAGCAGCTTAGGCGGGAGAGACGAGCAGTACTTC.

The CDR3 DNA follows: TGCGCCAGCAGCCAAGACTCCAGGGAAACTGAAGCTTTCTTT. Translation: CASSQDSRETEAFF. V and J are TRBV4-1 and TRBJ1-1, with D possibly being TRBD1 (5 bases). Trimming shortened V by 0 bases and J by 5 bases, and 10 bases separated the two germline ends. The germline V gene has CDR1 MGHRA and CDR2 YSYEKL. The CDR3 runs to 14 residues.

The chain carries TRBV5-1 and TRBJ1-4; D is unresolved. V was shortened by 0 bases and J by 7 bases, with 16 bases between the two germline ends. Germline lookup yields CDR1 SGHRS and CDR2 YFSETQ. The CDR3 has 16 residues. DNA for the CDR3: TGCGCCAGCAGCTTGGGCCAGGCGCCCCGTCCTGAAAAACTGTTTTTT. It yields the protein CASSLGQAPRPEKLFF.

This chain uses TRBV15 with TRBJ1-4; D gene uncertain. The V and J ends lost 7 bases and 5 bases respectively, with 11 bases between them. Germline values: CDR1 LNHNV, CDR2 YYDKDF (reference sequence). There are 13 residues in the CDR3. As DNA, the CDR3 is TGTGCCACCAAAAGCGGGTTAAATGAAAAACTGTTTTTT. This encodes CATKSGLNEKLFF.

This chain joins TRBV4-1 and TRBJ1-2, with 7 bases that match TRBD1. This CDR3 is built from 17 residues. V was clipped by 2 bases and J by 1 base; unmatched bases: 10. Germline loops: CDR1 MGHRA, CDR2 YSYEKL. The CDR3 spells CASSQRGRGEDNYGYTF. The DNA of the CDR3 is TGCGCCAGCAGCCAAAGGGGGCGGGGAGAAGATAACTATGGCTACACCTTC.

The rearrangement uses TRBV6-1 and TRBJ2-3; D might be TRBD1 (5 bases). This CDR3 is 14 amino acids long. CDR1 and CDR2 (germline): MNHNS, SASEGT. V lost 5 bases to trimming and J lost 3 bases, with 12 bases between them. CDR3 nucleotides: TGTGCCAGCAGTCGGACACGTGATACAGATACGCAGTATTTT. It specifies CASSRTRDTDTQYF.

The chain uses TRBV11-2 and TRBJ2-1, with 7 nucleotides matching TRBD2. V gave up 4 bases and J gave up 9 bases; unmatched junction bases: 12. Germline loops: CDR1 SGHAT, CDR2 FQNNGV. The CDR3 consists of 15 residues. The DNA for the CDR3 is TGTGCCAGCAGCTCGTATGAACGGACTAGTGTTGAGCAGTTCTTC. Translated: CASSSYERTSVEQFF. The variable domain in full, with the rest retrieved from reference TRBV11-2 and TRBJ2-1, is EAGVAQSPRYKIIEKRQSVAFWCNPISGHATLYWYQQILGQGPKLLIQFQNNGVVDDSQLPKDRFSAERLKGVDSTLKIQPAKLEDSAVYLCASSSYERTSVEQFFGPGTRLTVL.

This chain links TRBV30 with TRBJ2-1; 7 nucleotides align to TRBD2. The CDR3 sequence is 14 residues long. Unmatched junction bases numbered 14, after V lost 5 bases and J lost 10 bases. Per the germline V gene, CDR1 is GTSNPN and CDR2 is SVGIG (reference sequence). The CDR3 DNA follows: TGTGCCTGGCTACCCCTGGGAGCGGGACGAGAGCAGTTCTTC. The encoded protein is CAWLPLGAGREQFF.

In nucleotides, the CDR3 is TGCGCCAGCAGCCCGGGACTAGTTCAGGCCGGGGAGCTGTTTTTT. Protein product: CASSPGLVQAGELFF. This chain uses TRBV5-1 with TRBJ2-2; 8 bases line up with TRBD2. Germline CDR1 reads SGHRS; CDR2 reads YFSETQ. The V gene end was trimmed by 4 bases and the J gene end by 6 bases; junction bases not matched to a gene: 8. The CDR3 extends over 15 amino acids.

The chain recombines TRBV28 with TRBJ1-1, with 7 bases matching TRBD1. The CDR3 covers 13 residues. V gave up 3 bases and J gave up 7 bases; unmatched junction bases: 5. Per germline, CDR1 MDHEN and CDR2 SYDVKM. The CDR3 coding sequence is TGTGCCAGCAGTTTCCCGGGACAGTTTGAAGCTTTCTTT. It yields the protein CASSFPGQFEAFF.

Only a few counts were recorded for this clone. J is TRBJ2-2 and V is TRBV5-4, with TRBD2 matching 11 bases. Germline V lookup: CDR1 SGHNT, CDR2 YYREEE (reference sequence). The CDR3 totals 16 residues. V lost 4 bases, J lost 5 bases, and 7 bases stayed unmatched. The CDR3 region is CASSAGLAGGTGELFF. The DNA for the CDR3 is TGTGCCAGCAGCGCCGGACTAGCGGGTGGTACCGGGGAGCTGTTTTTT.